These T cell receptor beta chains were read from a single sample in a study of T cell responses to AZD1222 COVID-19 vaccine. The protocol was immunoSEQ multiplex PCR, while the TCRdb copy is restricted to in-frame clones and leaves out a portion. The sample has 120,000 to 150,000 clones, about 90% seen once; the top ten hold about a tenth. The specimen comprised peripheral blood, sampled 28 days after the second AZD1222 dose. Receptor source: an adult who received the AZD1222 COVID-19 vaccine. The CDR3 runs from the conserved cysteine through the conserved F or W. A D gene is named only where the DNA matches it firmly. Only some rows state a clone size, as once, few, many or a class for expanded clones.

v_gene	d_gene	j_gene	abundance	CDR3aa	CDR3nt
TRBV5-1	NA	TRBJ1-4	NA	CASSGGGPGKKLFF	TGCGCCAGCAGCGGGGGGGGCCCCGGCAAAAAACTGTTTTTT
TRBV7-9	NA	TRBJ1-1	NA	CASSLSGPTEAFF	TGTGCCAGCAGCTTATCGGGCCCGACTGAAGCTTTCTTT
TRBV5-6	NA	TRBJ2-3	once	CASSLVWGAGDTQYF	TGTGCCAGCAGCTTAGTATGGGGGGCCGGAGATACGCAGTATTTT
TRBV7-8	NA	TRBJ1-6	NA	CASSLWEGADNSPLHF	TGTGCCAGCAGCTTATGGGAAGGAGCAGATAATTCACCCCTCCACTTT
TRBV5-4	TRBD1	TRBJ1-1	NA	CASRPWGQVNTEAFF	TGTGCCAGCCGGCCTTGGGGACAGGTGAACACTGAAGCTTTCTTT
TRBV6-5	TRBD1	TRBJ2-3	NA	CASTRDRGTDTQYF	TGTGCCAGCACCCGGGACAGGGGTACAGATACGCAGTATTTT
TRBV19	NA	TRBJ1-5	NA	CASSNRYSNQPQHF	TGTGCCAGTAGTAACAGATATAGCAATCAGCCCCAGCATTTT
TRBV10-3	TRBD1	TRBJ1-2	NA	CAISPGTGSNYGYTF	TGTGCCATCAGCCCGGGGACAGGATCCAACTATGGCTACACCTTC
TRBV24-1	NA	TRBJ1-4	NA	CATSVERRMFF	TGTGCCACCAGTGTGGAAAGGAGGATGTTTTTT
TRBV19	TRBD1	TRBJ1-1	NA	CASSPGTANTEAFF	TGTGCCAGTAGTCCCGGGACAGCCAACACTGAAGCTTTCTTT
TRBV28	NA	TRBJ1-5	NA	CASGPPGALSNQPQHF	TGTGCCAGCGGGCCCCCAGGGGCCCTTTCTAATCAGCCCCAGCATTTT
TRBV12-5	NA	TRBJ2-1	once	CASGSSVFEQFF	TGTGCTAGTGGTTCGTCGGTATTTGAGCAGTTCTTC
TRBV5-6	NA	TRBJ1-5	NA	CASISRRHASNQPQHF	TGTGCCAGCATCTCTCGACGACATGCTAGCAATCAGCCCCAGCATTTT
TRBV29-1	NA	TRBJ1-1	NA	CSSDGGPTEAFF	TGCAGCTCGGACGGGGGTCCCACTGAAGCTTTCTTT
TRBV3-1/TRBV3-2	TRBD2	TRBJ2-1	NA	CASSPRGGSYNEQFF	TGTGCCAGCAGCCCTCGGGGGGGCTCCTACAATGAGCAGTTCTTC
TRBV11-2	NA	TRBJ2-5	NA	CASSLQGVRETQYF	TGTGCCAGCAGCTTACAAGGGGTCCGTGAGACCCAGTACTTC
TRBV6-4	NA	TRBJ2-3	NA	CASSDTGGTDTQYF	TGTGCCAGCAGTGACACGGGCGGCACCGATACGCAGTATTTT
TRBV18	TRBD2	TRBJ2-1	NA	CASSPGGSRDEQFF	TGTGCCAGCTCACCAGGCGGGAGCCGCGATGAGCAGTTCTTC
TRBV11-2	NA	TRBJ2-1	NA	CASNDPGLSYNEQFF	TGTGCCAGCAACGACCCAGGGCTATCCTACAATGAGCAGTTCTTC
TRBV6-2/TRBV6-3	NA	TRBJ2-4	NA	CASSYTPGRGAKNIQYF	TGTGCCAGCAGTTACACCCCGGGACGGGGAGCCAAAAACATTCAGTACTTC
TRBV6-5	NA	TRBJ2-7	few	CASSYSLSQSFYEQYF	TGTGCCAGCAGTTACTCACTTTCACAGAGCTTCTACGAGCAGTACTTC
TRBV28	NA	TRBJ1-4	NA	CASSSDTGANEKLFF	TGTGCCAGCAGTTCTGACACGGGAGCTAATGAAAAACTGTTTTTT
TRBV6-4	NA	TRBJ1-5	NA	CASSEGGGGNQPQHF	TGTGCCAGCAGTGAGGGAGGAGGGGGCAATCAGCCCCAGCATTTT
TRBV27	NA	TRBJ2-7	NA	CASSLSRAPSYEQYF	TGTGCCAGCAGCCTCAGCAGGGCCCCCTCCTACGAGCAGTACTTC
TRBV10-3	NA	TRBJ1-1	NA	CAISESGRASTEAFF	TGTGCCATCAGTGAGTCCGGGAGGGCAAGCACTGAAGCTTTCTTT
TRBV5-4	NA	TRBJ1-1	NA	CATLLGGNTEAFF	TGTGCCACCCTCCTGGGGGGTAACACTGAAGCTTTCTTT
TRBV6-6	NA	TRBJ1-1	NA	CASSQSTRVLQNTEAFF	TGTGCCAGCAGTCAGTCCACGAGGGTCTTACAGAACACTGAAGCTTTCTTT
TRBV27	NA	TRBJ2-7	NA	CASSLGHEQYF	TGTGCCAGCAGTTTAGGTCACGAGCAGTACTTC
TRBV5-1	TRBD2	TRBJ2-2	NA	CASSLTGTSGGNTGELFF	TGCGCCAGCAGCTTAACCGGGACTAGCGGGGGGAACACCGGGGAGCTGTTTTTT
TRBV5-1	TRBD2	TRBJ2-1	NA	CASSLGLAAYNEQFF	TGCGCCAGCAGCCTCGGACTAGCGGCGTACAATGAGCAGTTCTTC
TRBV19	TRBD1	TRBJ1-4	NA	CASSRGQGSSEKLFF	TGTGCCAGTAGTAGAGGACAGGGGAGTTCTGAAAAACTGTTTTTT
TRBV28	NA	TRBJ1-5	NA	CASRGGAAQPQHF	TGTGCCAGCAGGGGGGGAGCAGCTCAGCCCCAGCATTTT
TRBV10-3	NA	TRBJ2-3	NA	CAISGPSTDTQYF	TGTGCCATCAGCGGACCTAGCACAGATACGCAGTATTTT
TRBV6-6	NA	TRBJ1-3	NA	CASSYPSDGNTIYF	TGTGCCAGCAGTTACCCGTCGGATGGAAACACCATATATTTT
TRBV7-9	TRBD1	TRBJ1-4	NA	CASSSGQGDEKLFF	TGTGCCAGCAGCTCGGGACAGGGAGATGAAAAACTGTTTTTT
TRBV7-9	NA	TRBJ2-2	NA	CASRSPPSGSNLNTGELFF	TGTGCCAGCAGGTCACCCCCTTCGGGGAGCAACCTGAACACCGGGGAGCTGTTTTTT
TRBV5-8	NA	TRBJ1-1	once	CASSSGTTRNLNTEAFF	TGTGCCAGCAGCTCAGGGACAACGCGGAACTTGAACACTGAAGCTTTCTTT
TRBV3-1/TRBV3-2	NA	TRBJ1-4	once	CASSQDTMGDFLEKLFF	TGTGCCAGCAGCCAAGACACAATGGGGGATTTTCTCGAAAAACTGTTTTTT
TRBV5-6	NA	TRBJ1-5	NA	CASSLRGQGVRTGNQPQHF	TGTGCCAGCAGCTTGCGGGGGCAGGGAGTGAGAACGGGCAATCAGCCCCAGCATTTT
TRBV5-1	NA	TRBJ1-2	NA	CASSSGPVYGYTF	TGCGCCAGCAGTTCCGGACCTGTCTATGGCTACACCTTC
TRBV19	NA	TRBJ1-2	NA	CASSMGPSYGYTF	TGTGCCAGTAGTATGGGACCGTCCTATGGCTACACCTTC
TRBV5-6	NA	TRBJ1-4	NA	CASSSSGTRNEKLFF	TGTGCCAGCAGTTCTTCCGGGACAAGAAATGAAAAACTGTTTTTT